This T cell receptor beta chain was observed in a study of blood T cell repertoires in COVID-19. Looking at the study overall: The United States, Italy and Spain were the sources of the acute and convalescent COVID-19 samples. Sample material is recorded as cDNA or gDNA derived from T cells, B-cell-depleted T cells, or PBMCs.

The CDR3 totals 14 residues. V lost 2 bases to trimming and J lost 2 bases; unmatched junction nucleotides: 1. CDR1 is MNHNY and CDR2 is SVGAGI in the germline V gene (reference sequence). Source study methods: Using reference gene primer amplification, nucleated cell counts were estimated. The assay was immunoSEQ multiplex PCR, and TCRdb's table has in-frame clones only and misses some. Clone size and the V and J calls come from that table; the DNA yielded D and trimming. The sample contains 75,000 to 85,000 clones, 88% of which appear only once. Sequences were obtained from peripheral blood. The sequence was collected from a human donor in a cohort sampled during active COVID-19. The gene calls are TRBV6-6 and TRBJ2-7, with 9 bases lining up with TRBD1. The CDR3 nucleotides read TGTGCCAGCAGTTACAGGGACAGGGCCTACGAGCAGTACTTC. Its protein is CASSYRDRAYEQYF.